This passage covers 10 T cell receptor beta chains from one sample sequenced in a study of blood T cell repertoires in COVID-19. Assay used: immunoSEQ multiplex PCR; TCRdb lists only in-frame clones, some missing. The data contain 180,000 or so clones, about 80% of them singletons. Sequenced sample: PBMCs or T cells enriched from blood (not recorded which). These receptors came from a man aged 55-75 years who had been exposed to COVID-19.

The chain links TRBV24-1 to TRBJ2-2, with TRBD1 matching 9 bases. Germline loops: CDR1 KGHDR, CDR2 SFDVKD. This CDR3 has 15 residues. Losses at the gene ends were 5 bases for V and 8 bases for J; bases not matched to a gene: 8. For the CDR3, the DNA is TGTGCCACCAGTGCCTGGACAGGGGCGGGTGGGGAGCTGTTTTTT. It codes for CATSAWTGAGGELFF.

The V and J genes are TRBV12-1 and TRBJ1-1. TRBV12-1 is listed as a pseudogene. The CDR3 runs 15 residues. The CDR3 sequence: CASSPESGGYTEAFF. CDR3 coding DNA: TGTGCCAGCAGCCCGGAATCGGGGGGTTATACTGAAGCTTTCTTT.

The CDR3 DNA follows: TGTGCCAGCAGTCTGAACTATGGCTACACCTTC. Translated, it gives CASSLNYGYTF. The rearrangement uses TRBV12-3 or TRBV12-4 and TRBJ1-2; D ambiguous. The CDR3 runs 11 residues. V was shortened by 5 bases and J by 2 bases, with 3 bases between the two germline ends.

The chain has TRBV9 and TRBJ2-1; D is undetermined. The CDR3 consists of 14 residues. Germline assignment: CDR1 SGDLS and CDR2 YYNGEE. The V and J ends lost 0 bases and 12 bases respectively, with 16 bases between them. The CDR3 region has the DNA TGTGCCAGCAGCGTAGACGTTTGGGCTCCCCGGCAGTTCTTC. It specifies CASSVDVWAPRQFF.

This rearrangement joins TRBV30 to TRBJ2-1, with 9 positions matching TRBD2. The CDR3 is 19 residues long. Losses at the gene ends were 4 bases for V and 8 bases for J; bases not matched to a gene: 24. Germline V gene lookup returns CDR1 GTSNPN and CDR2 SVGIG (reference sequence). The CDR3 coding sequence is TGTGCCTGGAACACCCTGGGTAGCGGGAGTAAGGGGGGTTTGGATGAGCAGTTCTTC. As protein: CAWNTLGSGSKGGLDEQFF.

The J gene is TRBJ2-7, the V gene TRBV9, with D possibly matching TRBD2 (6 bases). Germline-derived CDR1 and CDR2 are SGDLS and YYNGEE. This CDR3 has 14 residues. With 2 bases removed from V and 4 bases from J, the gap between germline ends came to 13 bases. The CDR3 DNA reads as TGTGCCAGCAGCGTTACCGGGACTTCTTACGAGCAGTACTTC. This sequence encodes CASSVTGTSYEQYF.

The chain joins TRBV9 to TRBJ1-3; weak D call: TRBD1 (5 bases). Germline assignment: CDR1 SGDLS and CDR2 YYNGEE. The CDR3 has 14 residues. Trimming pared 3 bases from V and 0 bases from J, leaving 7 bases between. This chain's CDR3 is CASSAGVSGNTIYF. CDR3 in DNA: TGTGCCAGCAGCGCGGGGGTCTCTGGAAACACCATATATTTT.

This chain connects TRBV2 to TRBJ2-5, with TRBD2 matching 12 bases. The CDR3 length is 14 residues. V shed 6 bases, J shed 5 bases, and the junction held 4 bases outside the gene matches. Germline V gene sequence: CDR1 SNHLY, CDR2 FYNNEI. The CDR3 sequence: CASSLGTSGETQYF. CDR3 nucleotides: TGTGCCAGCAGCCTCGGGACTAGCGGGGAGACCCAGTACTTC.

The rearrangement joins TRBV10-3 to TRBJ2-3; D may be TRBD1 (5 bases). V dropped 10 bases and J dropped 0 bases, with 14 bases sitting between them. Germline lookup yields CDR1 ENHRY and CDR2 SYGVKD. The CDR3 consists of 14 residues. DNA of the CDR3: TGTGCCACAGTCAGGGAACACAGCACAGATACGCAGTATTTT. Translating gives CATVREHSTDTQYF.

This clone was recorded at least ten times. The V gene is TRBV7-9, the J gene TRBJ2-5; TRBD2 matches 7 bases. The CDR3 is made up of 15 amino acids. V lost 5 bases to trimming and J lost 4 bases; unmatched junction nucleotides: 10. CDR1 SEHNR and CDR2 FQNEAQ come from the germline V gene (reference sequence). The CDR3 DNA sequence: TGTGCCAGCAGCCCAGGCCTTGGGGGGGGAGAGACCCAGTACTTC. It translates to CASSPGLGGGETQYF.